The present T cell receptor (beta chain) was sequenced within a study of T cells in Graves' hyperthyroidism and ophthalmopathy. Germline CDR1 reads SGHVS; CDR2 reads FQNEAQ. V lost 5 bases, J lost 2 bases, and 3 bases stayed unmatched. This CDR3 contains 16 residues. In its sample, this clonotype was seen many times. RNA transcripts provided the source from which TCR beta CDR3 regions were amplified. Primed by the HTBI set, a first-round RT-PCR was run on the TCR CDR3. In TCRdb, the multiplex PCR reads were re-called with MiXCR into one record per CDR3 protein. The sample holds about 640,000 distinct CDR3 sequences; approximately 14% are singletons and the top ten take around 13%.

Material for sequencing was blood. This sequence originates from a woman in her forties or fifties with Graves' ophthalmopathy. This chain joins TRBV7-8 and TRBJ2-7; TRBD2 agrees at 16 bases. In nucleotides, the CDR3 is TGTGCCAGCAGCGGGGGACTAGCGGGAGGGACCTACGAGCAGTACTTC. Its protein product is CASSGGLAGGTYEQYF.